The 32 T cell receptor beta chains in this list originate from one sample, sequenced in a study of cytomegalovirus exposure and HLA in healthy donors. Amplification used 60 Vbeta primers and 13 Jbeta primers. Measured with immunoSEQ multiplex PCR; TCRdb has only the in-frame clones, and not every one. There are about 130,000 clones in the sample; 82% occur only once, and approximately 2.6% lies in the top ten. The source material was PBMCs. The origin of the receptors is a boy aged 2 to 9 in good health and CMV-seronegative.

The chain links TRBV30 to TRBJ1-1, with TRBD1 matching 8 bases. The CDR3 loop spans 16 amino acids. Germline V gene data show CDR1 as GTSNPN and CDR2 as SVGIG (reference sequence). With 1 base clipped from V and 4 bases from J, the junction kept 11 bases outside the gene matches. The CDR3 loop reads CAWSADRGKKITEAFF. CDR3 bases: TGTGCCTGGAGTGCTGACAGGGGCAAAAAAATCACTGAAGCTTTCTTT. Filled out from reference TRBV30 and TRBJ1-1, the complete variable domain reads SQTIHQWPATLVQPVGSPLSLECTVEGTSNPNLYWYRQAAGRGLQLLFYSVGIGQISSEVPQNLSASRPQDRQFILSSKKLLLSDSGFYLCAWSADRGKKITEAFFGQGTRLTVV.

The V gene is TRBV6-1, the J gene TRBJ1-5, with 9 bases matching TRBD1. The CDR3 loop spans 15 amino acids. Germline V CDR1 and CDR2: MNHNS, SASEGT. The V segment lost 4 bases and the J segment 5 bases; nucleotides outside the gene matches: 6. CDR3 region: CASSASTGGDQPQHF. The CDR3, as DNA: TGTGCCAGCAGTGCATCTACAGGGGGCGATCAGCCCCAGCATTTT.

The chain employs TRBV4-3 and TRBJ1-2, with 9 bases fitting TRBD1. The length of the CDR3 is 16 residues. V lost 4 bases and J lost 8; bases outside the gene matches: 14. Germline V lookup: CDR1 LGHNA, CDR2 YSLEER. The CDR3 here is CASSPIPDRGHRGYTF. As DNA, the CDR3 is TGCGCCAGCAGCCCCATACCGGACAGGGGCCACCGAGGCTACACCTTC.

This clone came up once. This chain connects TRBV6-1 to TRBJ2-1; weak D call: TRBD2 (5 bases). The CDR3 loop spans 11 amino acids. Germline CDR1 is MNHNS and CDR2 is SASEGT. The V gene lost 2 bases and the J gene lost 10 bases, with 6 bases spanning the gap. CDR3: CASSEPGEQFF. CDR3 coding DNA: TGTGCCAGCAGTGAACCGGGGGAGCAGTTCTTC.

The CDR3 DNA sequence: TGTGCCACCCGGGGGGTGTTAGCCTATGGCTACACCTTC. Protein sequence: CATRGVLAYGYTF. The gene calls are TRBV27 and TRBJ1-2; D might be TRBD1 (5 bases). V lost 10 bases and J lost 4, with 16 bases in between. The CDR3 is 13 amino acids. Germline CDR1 MNHEY, CDR2 SMNVEV (reference sequence).

The chain is built from TRBV18 and TRBJ2-3; TRBD2 agrees at 8 bases. V gave up 3 bases and J gave up 3 bases; unmatched junction bases: 11. The CDR3 consists of 17 residues. Germline V gives CDR1 KGHSH, CDR2 LQKENI. CDR3 sequence: CASSPFAAGASTDTQYF. For the CDR3, the DNA is TGTGCCAGCTCACCCTTTGCAGCGGGGGCTTCAACAGATACGCAGTATTTT.

This chain links TRBV5-1 with TRBJ2-2; D unresolved. The V end was cut by 0 bases, the J end by 6 bases, with 9 bases between. This CDR3 is 14 amino acids long. The germline V gene encodes CDR1 SGHRS and CDR2 YFSETQ. The CDR3 sequence: CASSLGAGAGELFF. Written as DNA, the CDR3 is TGCGCCAGCAGCTTGGGGGCCGGCGCCGGGGAGCTGTTTTTT.

The chain uses TRBV28 and TRBJ1-1, with D unclear. Germline V gene data show CDR1 as MDHEN and CDR2 as SYDVKM. This CDR3 region has 13 residues. V lost 2 bases and J lost 0, with 4 bases in between. The CDR3, as DNA: TGTGCCAGCAGTTTACCTATGAACACTGAAGCTTTCTTT. Its translation is CASSLPMNTEAFF.

The chain joins TRBV27 to TRBJ2-1; the match to TRBD2 covers 8 bases. The CDR3 loop spans 15 amino acids. Germline CDR1 and CDR2: MNHEY and SMNVEV (reference sequence). Germline trimming cut 7 bases from V and 8 bases from J; bases unmatched to any gene: 13. The CDR3 bases are TGTGCCAGCATCAATACGGGGGGGCAACGCGATGAGCAGTTCTTC. This codes for CASINTGGQRDEQFF.

The rearrangement joins TRBV30 to TRBJ2-1; 12 bases agree with TRBD2. The CDR3 is made up of 14 amino acids. Germline CDR1 is GTSNPN and CDR2 is SVGIG (reference sequence). J gave up 10 bases and V 4 bases, and 8 bases lay outside the gene matches. The CDR3 spells CAWMLAGGRGEQFF. The CDR3, as DNA: TGTGCCTGGATGCTAGCGGGGGGGCGGGGAGAGCAGTTCTTC.

V usage is TRBV4-3 and J usage is TRBJ1-5, with 9 positions matching TRBD1. Germline V lookup: CDR1 LGHNA, CDR2 YSLEER. This CDR3 region has 14 residues. The V and J ends lost 3 bases and 7 bases, in that order; junction bases with no gene match: 4. Here the CDR3 reads CASSQDRGLQPQHF. The DNA for the CDR3 is TGCGCCAGCAGCCAGGACAGGGGACTACAGCCCCAGCATTTT.

V gene TRBV5-1 combines with J gene TRBJ2-3; 8 bases fit TRBD2. J gave up 6 bases and V 4 bases, and 10 bases lay outside the gene matches. CDR1 is SGHRS, CDR2 YFSETQ, per germline. The CDR3 totals 15 residues. CDR3 sequence: CASSPPGGAGDTQYF. For the CDR3, the DNA is TGCGCCAGCAGCCCTCCCGGGGGGGCAGGTGATACGCAGTATTTT.

The V call is TRBV10-3, the J call TRBJ2-1; 7 bases are a match to TRBD2. CDR1 ENHRY and CDR2 SYGVKD come from the germline V gene. This CDR3 spans 14 amino acids. Germline trimming cut 6 bases from V and 2 bases from J; bases unmatched to any gene: 4. The CDR3: CAIRGGSAYNEQFF. CDR3 DNA: TGTGCCATCAGGGGGGGGAGCGCCTACAATGAGCAGTTCTTC.

The J gene is TRBJ2-1, the V gene TRBV5-4; 12 positions agree with TRBD2. The V gene's germline CDR1 is SGHNT and CDR2 YYREEE (reference sequence). The CDR3 length is 17 residues. The V segment lost 2 bases and the J segment 5 bases; nucleotides outside the gene matches: 8. The CDR3 DNA reads as TGTGCCAGCAGCTTAAGACTAGCGGGGGTGTCCAACAATGAGCAGTTCTTC. This translates into CASSLRLAGVSNNEQFF.

The rearrangement joins TRBV27 to TRBJ1-2; 8 bases fit TRBD1. Germline lookup yields CDR1 MNHEY and CDR2 SMNVEV (reference sequence). Trimming took 3 bases from V and 3 from J; bases not matched to a gene: 6. The CDR3 sequence is 15 residues long. The CDR3 DNA sequence: TGTGCCAGCAGTTTCGTCGGACAGGGAGACTATGGCTACACCTTC. Protein product: CASSFVGQGDYGYTF.

This chain joins TRBV21-1 and TRBJ2-7; TRBD2, the table's D call, lacks a check against the DNA. TRBV21-1 is assigned pseudogene status. CDR3 length: 17 amino acids. The CDR3 nucleotides read TGTGCCAGCACCGGGACTAGCGGGAGCGCGAGCTCCTACGAGCAGTACGTC. It yields the protein CASTGTSGSASSYEQYV.

Regarding this clone: Compared with germline, one end of the junction differs, possibly owing to a read error. The rearrangement joins TRBV6-5 to TRBJ2-1; TRBD1 might be the D (5 bases). Germline loops: CDR1 MNHEY, CDR2 SVGAGI. The CDR3 loop spans 16 amino acids. The CDR3 spells CASSFKGQSSYSEQFF. Here the CDR3 DNA reads TGTGCCAGCAGTTTCAAGGGGCAAAGCTCCTACAGTGAGCAGTTCTTC.

CDR3 sequence (DNA): TGTGCCAGCAGTCCCCACGGGGGGACAGGGGTTTACGAGCAGTACGTC. This codes for CASSPHGGTGVYEQYV. The gene calls are TRBV27 and TRBJ2-7; 10 bases match TRBD1. Germline-derived CDR1 and CDR2 are MNHEY and SMNVEV (reference sequence). The CDR3 totals 16 residues. The trim removed 5 bases at V and 4 bases at J, leaving 11 bases unmatched.

The genes are TRBV19 and TRBJ2-4; perhaps TRBD1 as D (5 bases). Trimming cost V 5 bases and J 7 bases, with 15 bases left between them. Germline V gene lookup returns CDR1 LNHDA and CDR2 SQIVND (reference sequence). The CDR3 covers 14 residues. CDR3 residues: CASSFAPPGNIQYF. DNA for the CDR3: TGTGCCAGTAGTTTCGCACCGCCAGGGAACATTCAGTACTTC.

The CDR3 spells CASTPTGVNSPLHF. The DNA of the CDR3 is TGTGCCAGTACCCCGACGGGAGTTAATTCACCCCTCCACTTT. This chain links TRBV6-6 with TRBJ1-6; D gene unclear. Germline lookup yields CDR1 MNHNY and CDR2 SVGAGI (reference sequence). The CDR3 length is 14 residues. Deletions cut 9 bases from V and 6 bases from J, with 15 bases between.

This rearrangement joins TRBV6-1 to TRBJ1-2; D perhaps matches TRBD1 (6 bases). The CDR3 is 17 residues long. Trimming removed 3 bases from V and 1 base from J, with 18 bases in between. CDR1 and CDR2 (germline): MNHNS, SASEGT. CDR3 sequence reads: CASSDWSRGLVNYGYTF. The CDR3, as DNA: TGTGCCAGCAGTGATTGGAGCAGGGGACTAGTTAACTATGGCTACACCTTC.

The chain couples TRBV15 to TRBJ1-2; D gene uncertain. CDR1 and CDR2 (germline): LNHNV, YYDKDF (reference sequence). This CDR3 has 15 amino acids. The germline V and J ends were trimmed by 3 bases and 2 bases, with 13 bases remaining between them. The CDR3 DNA reads TGTGCCACCAGCAGGTCCCGGCCGGGGAACTATGGCTACACCTTC. It is translated as CATSRSRPGNYGYTF.

This chain uses TRBV11-2 with TRBJ2-7; D is perhaps TRBD2 (5 bases). The CDR3 spans 14 residues. The V gene's germline CDR1 is SGHAT and CDR2 FQNNGV. Trimming removed 1 base from V and 1 base from J, with 8 bases in between. The CDR3 nucleotides are TGTGCCAGCAGCTTAGGACGGGGTTCCTACGAGCAGTACGTC. Encoded protein: CASSLGRGSYEQYV.

The chain is built from TRBV5-1 and TRBJ2-1; TRBD1 agrees at 8 bases. The CDR3 consists of 18 residues. The ends lost 4 bases at V and 1 base at J; junction bases unmatched: 13. Germline assignment: CDR1 SGHRS and CDR2 YFSETQ. The CDR3 protein is CASSIPGTGVGSYNEQFF. CDR3 DNA: TGCGCCAGCAGCATCCCCGGGACAGGAGTAGGTTCCTACAATGAGCAGTTCTTC. Full variable domain (missing parts from reference TRBV5-1 and TRBJ2-1): KAGVTQTPRYLIKTRGQQVTLSCSPISGHRSVSWYQQTPGQGLQFLFEYFSETQRNKGNFPGRFSGRQFSNSRSEMNVSTLELGDSALYLCASSIPGTGVGSYNEQFFGPGTRLTVL.

Comment on this clone: The sample carries other DNA sequences with the same CDR3. The V call is TRBV18, the J call TRBJ2-3, with unresolved D. The V and J ends lost 3 bases and 1 base respectively, with 8 bases between them. The germline V gene has CDR1 KGHSH and CDR2 LQKENI. This CDR3 has 14 residues. The CDR3 nucleotides read TGTGCCAGCTCACCTCCCCGAGGCACAGATACGCAGTATTTT. Residues: CASSPPRGTDTQYF.

The chain joins TRBV11-3 to TRBJ2-4, with TRBD2 identical over 12 bases. CDR1 SGHNT and CDR2 YENEEA come from the germline V gene. The V segment lost 3 bases and the J segment 9 bases; nucleotides outside the gene matches: 21. The CDR3 totals 20 residues. CDR3 sequence reads: CASSFLRLTRLAGARGIQYF. CDR3 nucleotide sequence: TGTGCCAGCAGCTTTCTTCGACTTACCCGACTAGCGGGGGCCCGGGGCATTCAGTACTTC.

The chain joins TRBV7-2 to TRBJ2-7; a possible D gene is TRBD1 (5 bases). The CDR3 extends over 12 amino acids. CDR1 and CDR2 from the germline V gene are SGHTA and FQGNSA. The germline V and J ends were trimmed by 6 bases and 10 bases, with 16 bases remaining between them. The DNA for the CDR3 is TGTGCCAGCAGATCCCCTGGGCAGGGCCAGTACTTC. Its protein is CASRSPGQGQYF.

This clone showed up just once. The DNA of the CDR3 is TGTGCCAGCAGTGGTAATCAGGGCAATCAGCCCCAGCATTTT. Translated, it gives CASSGNQGNQPQHF. The chain combines TRBV2 with TRBJ1-5; D unclear. Germline CDR1 is SNHLY and CDR2 is FYNNEI. Trimming stripped 4 bases from V and 2 bases from J, with 9 bases between. The CDR3 totals 14 residues.

The DNA of the CDR3 is TGTGCCAGCAGCGTAGAGGGGACTCATAATTCACCCCTCCACTTT. It translates to CASSVEGTHNSPLHF. The chain carries TRBV9 and TRBJ1-6; D may be TRBD1 (5 bases). V gave up 0 bases and J gave up 5 bases, with 9 bases separating them. This CDR3 contains 15 residues. Germline loops: CDR1 SGDLS, CDR2 YYNGEE.

The genes are TRBV7-8 and TRBJ2-2, with a tentative D call TRBD1 (6 bases). Trimming took off 5 bases at V and 7 bases at J, with 14 bases between the two ends. The CDR3 spans 14 residues. The V gene's germline CDR1 is SGHVS and CDR2 FQNEAQ. The CDR3 DNA reads as TGTGCCAGCAGCCATCTACAGGGTAGCGGGGAGCTGTTTTTT. Amino acid sequence: CASSHLQGSGELFF.

The V and J genes are TRBV19 and TRBJ2-6; perhaps TRBD1 as D (6 bases). The V end was cut by 6 bases, the J end by 2 bases, with 8 bases between. From germline, CDR1 is LNHDA and CDR2 SQIVND (reference sequence). This CDR3 contains 14 residues. The CDR3 bases are TGTGCCAGTAGCGCAGGGGCTGGGGCCAACGTCCTGACTTTC. It encodes CASSAGAGANVLTF.

The rearrangement joins TRBV14 to TRBJ2-1; TRBD1 matches 8 bases. CDR1 and CDR2 (germline): SGHDN, FVKESK. The length of the CDR3 is 15 residues. J lost 6 bases, V lost 5 bases, and 9 bases had no gene match. The CDR3 sequence: CASSLVKDRANEQFF. The CDR3 region has the DNA TGTGCCAGCAGCTTAGTGAAGGACAGGGCCAATGAGCAGTTCTTC.